Presented here are 23 T cell receptor beta chains from one specimen sequenced in a study of blood T cell repertoires in COVID-19. Libraries were prepared by immunoSEQ multiplex PCR; TCRdb keeps only in-frame clonotypes and omits some of them. The table includes some 150,000 clones, roughly 86% detected once. Sequencing was carried out using peripheral blood. These receptors came from a man in his forties or fifties with active or convalescent COVID-19.

The J gene is TRBJ2-7, the V gene TRBV5-8; D is uncertain. This CDR3 region has 12 residues. Trimming cost V 2 bases and J 0 bases, with 3 bases left between them. Germline V gives CDR1 SGHTS, CDR2 YDEGEE. The CDR3 is CASSFGSYEQYF. CDR3 bases: TGTGCCAGCAGCTTCGGCTCCTACGAGCAGTACTTC.

The rearrangement uses TRBV9 and TRBJ2-2; the match to TRBD2 covers 7 bases. Trimming cost V 3 bases and J 0 bases; bases outside gene matches: 2. From germline, CDR1 is SGDLS and CDR2 YYNGEE. This CDR3 has 15 amino acids. CDR3 sequence reads: CASSGSGSNTGELFF. For the CDR3, the DNA is TGTGCCAGCAGCGGTAGCGGGTCGAACACCGGGGAGCTGTTTTTT. Using reference TRBV9 and TRBJ2-2 for the parts outside the CDR3, the full variable domain is DSGVTQTPKHLITATGQRVTLRCSPRSGDLSVYWYQQSLDQGLQFLIQYYNGEERAKGNILERFSAQQFPDLHSELNLSSLELGDSALYFCASSGSGSNTGELFFGEGSRLTVL.

The rearrangement links TRBV5-1 to TRBJ2-1; TRBD2 matches 7 bases. Germline V CDR1 and CDR2: SGHRS, YFSETQ. The CDR3 extends over 12 amino acids. With V trimmed by 3 bases and J by 9 bases, 3 bases remained unmatched. The CDR3 is CASSSSGGEQFF. In DNA form, the CDR3 reads TGCGCCAGCAGCTCCTCGGGGGGTGAGCAGTTCTTC.

This clone has only one observation. This chain joins TRBV7-8 and TRBJ2-3; TRBD2 agrees at 15 bases. The CDR3 is 22 residues long. V was clipped by 2 bases and J by 2 bases; unmatched bases: 17. Per the germline V gene, CDR1 is SGHVS and CDR2 is FQNEAQ. The CDR3: CASSLPLGLAGGPVRSTDTQYF. Written as DNA, the CDR3 is TGTGCCAGCAGCTTACCTCTAGGACTAGCGGGAGGGCCTGTGAGATCCACAGATACGCAGTATTTT.

This clone has a count of ten or more. The chain has TRBV6-6 and TRBJ1-2; TRBD1 might be the D (6 bases). Trimming shortened V by 2 bases and J by 4 bases, and 11 bases separated the two germline ends. The CDR3 runs 14 residues. Germline V gene data show CDR1 as MNHNY and CDR2 as SVGAGI (reference sequence). The CDR3 here is CASSYKGQLYGYTF. The CDR3 region has the DNA TGTGCCAGCAGTTACAAGGGACAACTCTATGGCTACACCTTC.

The CDR3 protein is CASNPHGLAGEQYF. The DNA for the CDR3 is TGTGCCAGCAACCCCCATGGACTAGCGGGCGAGCAGTACTTC. The chain uses TRBV7-2 and TRBJ2-7; the match to TRBD2 covers 11 bases. CDR1 SGHTA and CDR2 FQGNSA come from the germline V gene. Trimming cost V 7 bases and J 6 bases; bases outside gene matches: 8. This CDR3 region has 14 residues.

The chain has TRBV9 and TRBJ2-7, with 8 bases identical to TRBD1. Germline assignment: CDR1 SGDLS and CDR2 YYNGEE. V was pared by 3 bases and J by 7 bases, with 9 bases of the junction left unmatched. The CDR3 is made up of 14 amino acids. The CDR3 DNA follows: TGTGCCAGCAGCGCATCCCCAGGGGGCAGAGAGCAGTACTTC. This gives the protein CASSASPGGREQYF.

The chain couples TRBV19 to TRBJ2-3, with 8 bases identical to TRBD2. The CDR3 totals 14 residues. Germline loops: CDR1 LNHDA, CDR2 SQIVND (reference sequence). Trimming cost V 5 bases and J 4 bases; bases outside gene matches: 5. The CDR3 region has the DNA TGTGCCAGTAGTTGGGGACTAGAGGCAGATACGCAGTATTTT. This codes for CASSWGLEADTQYF.

The chain joins TRBV3-1 (or the pseudogene TRBV3-2) to TRBJ2-7, with D hard to call. V lost 2 bases and J lost 2, with 4 bases in between. This CDR3 comprises 12 residues. The germline V gene encodes CDR1 LGHDT and CDR2 YNNKEL (reference sequence). The DNA for the CDR3 is TGTGCCAGCAGCCAAAACACCTACGAGCAGTACTTC. Translation gives CASSQNTYEQYF.

The chain uses TRBV2 and TRBJ1-3; 9 positions agree with TRBD1. V was pared by 7 bases and J by 4 bases, with 8 bases of the junction left unmatched. This CDR3 comprises 15 residues. Germline CDR1 and CDR2: SNHLY and FYNNEI. CDR3 amino acids: CASNAQGARGNTIYF. In nucleotides, the CDR3 is TGTGCCAGCAACGCACAGGGGGCGAGAGGAAACACCATATATTTT. The variable domain in full, completed from reference TRBV2 and TRBJ1-3, reads EPEVTQTPSHQVTQMGQEVILRCVPISNHLYFYWYRQILGQKVEFLVSFYNNEISEKSEIFDDQFSVERPDGSNFTLKIRSTKLEDSAMYFCASNAQGARGNTIYFGEGSWLTVV.

The chain recombines TRBV5-4 with TRBJ1-2, with D possibly being TRBD1 (5 bases). V was trimmed by 4 bases and J by 8 bases, leaving 18 bases between them. This CDR3 contains 14 residues. The V gene's germline CDR1 is SGHNT and CDR2 YYREEE (reference sequence). The CDR3 DNA is TGTGCCAGCAGCCCCCCCCCAGGGATGGAAGGCTACACCTTC. It translates to CASSPPPGMEGYTF.

This chain joins TRBV9 and TRBJ2-2; D is uncertain. CDR3 size: 14 residues. The germline V gene has CDR1 SGDLS and CDR2 YYNGEE. V lost 0 bases and J lost 5, with 8 bases in between. The CDR3 here is CASSVAQSTGELFF. CDR3 nucleotides: TGTGCCAGCAGCGTAGCACAGTCTACCGGGGAGCTGTTTTTT.

Concerning this clone itself: In the same sample, other DNA sequences code for this CDR3. The CDR3: CASRGTSGNTGELFF. Written as DNA, the CDR3 is TGTGCCAGCAGGGGGACTAGCGGAAACACCGGGGAGCTGTTTTTT. This chain joins TRBV2 and TRBJ2-2; 11 bases line up with TRBD2. V lost 6 bases and J lost 2; bases outside the gene matches: 2. Germline loops: CDR1 SNHLY, CDR2 FYNNEI. This CDR3 is built from 15 residues.

CDR3 nucleotide sequence: TGTGCCAGCTCACTCCAAGCGGATAATGAAAAACTGTTTTTT. It encodes CASSLQADNEKLFF. J is TRBJ1-4 and V is TRBV18; D is uncertain. The germline CDR1 and CDR2 sequences are KGHSH and LQKENI. CDR3 size: 14 residues. The ends were cut back, 4 bases at V and 4 bases at J, with 10 bases in the middle.

The chain joins TRBV2 to TRBJ2-2; 14 nucleotides align to TRBD2. In germline, CDR1 is SNHLY, CDR2 FYNNEI. With 0 bases clipped from V and 6 bases from J, the junction kept 3 bases outside the gene matches. This CDR3 spans 17 amino acids. The CDR3: CASSEAGLAGDAGELFF. The CDR3 nucleotides are TGTGCCAGCAGTGAAGCGGGACTAGCGGGAGACGCCGGGGAGCTGTTTTTT.

The chain has TRBV2 and TRBJ2-1; possibly TRBD1 for D (6 bases). CDR1 SNHLY and CDR2 FYNNEI come from the germline V gene. CDR3 size: 12 residues. V lost 6 bases, J lost 7 bases, and 10 bases lay in between. CDR3 DNA sequence: TGTGCCAGCAGCGGACAGCGGAATGAGCAGTTCTTC. This translates into CASSGQRNEQFF.

The gene calls are TRBV18 and TRBJ2-3; D gene ambiguous. Trimming shortened V by 5 bases and J by 0 bases, and 12 bases separated the two germline ends. Germline V lookup: CDR1 KGHSH, CDR2 LQKENI. This CDR3 has 15 amino acids. CDR3 in DNA: TGTGCCAGCTCAGCGGTCAAGGCTAGCACAGATACGCAGTATTTT. Encoded protein: CASSAVKASTDTQYF.

J is TRBJ2-5 and V is TRBV6-6; D might be TRBD2 (5 bases). The CDR3 runs 14 residues. Germline V gene lookup returns CDR1 MNHNY and CDR2 SVGAGI (reference sequence). Deletions cut 6 bases from V and 2 bases from J, with 13 bases between. This CDR3 reads CASRPTRDQETQYF. CDR3 nucleotide sequence: TGTGCCAGCAGACCAACACGGGATCAAGAGACCCAGTACTTC.

The chain couples TRBV28 to TRBJ2-7; TRBD2 matches 14 bases. Losses at the gene ends were 5 bases for V and 3 bases for J; bases not matched to a gene: 15. Germline lookup yields CDR1 MDHEN and CDR2 SYDVKM. The CDR3 covers 19 residues. In nucleotides, the CDR3 is TGTGCCAGCAGTCAGCGGACTAGCGGGAGGAGGCCCGCTAACTACGAGCAGTACTTC. Its translation: CASSQRTSGRRPANYEQYF.

The chain is built from TRBV6-2 or TRBV6-3 and TRBJ2-7, with 8 bases aligning to TRBD1. V shed 2 bases and J 3 bases; nucleotides not matched to a gene: 15. This CDR3 is 18 amino acids long. Germline V CDR1 and CDR2: MNHEY, SVGEGT. In DNA form, the CDR3 reads TGTGCCAGCAGTTACCCGGGAGAAGACAGGGGAAAGTTCTACGAGCAGTACTTC. Its translation is CASSYPGEDRGKFYEQYF.

This chain links TRBV9 with TRBJ2-7; 7 bases agree with TRBD2. Germline V lookup: CDR1 SGDLS, CDR2 YYNGEE. The CDR3 extends over 15 amino acids. Germline trimming cut 2 bases from V and 1 base from J; bases unmatched to any gene: 6. CDR3 amino acids: CASSVASGGSYEQYF. The CDR3 DNA reads as TGTGCCAGCAGCGTCGCTAGCGGCGGATCCTACGAGCAGTACTTC.

The chain couples TRBV27 to TRBJ2-7; 9 nucleotides align to TRBD1. The V gene end was trimmed by 1 base and the J gene end by 4 bases; junction bases not matched to a gene: 5. The CDR3 contains 15 residues. The V gene's germline CDR1 is MNHEY and CDR2 SMNVEV (reference sequence). This CDR3 is CASSLFGTGRYEQYF. For the CDR3, the DNA is TGTGCCAGCAGTTTATTCGGGACAGGGAGGTACGAGCAGTACTTC.

The chain couples TRBV6-2 or TRBV6-3 to TRBJ2-7, with D possibly matching TRBD1 (7 bases). Trimming removed 2 bases from V and 2 bases from J, with 16 bases in between. Germline V gene sequence: CDR1 MNHEY, CDR2 SVGEGT. The CDR3 covers 16 residues. CDR3 loop: CASSYPSGGTAYEQYF. CDR3 nucleotide sequence: TGTGCCAGCAGTTACCCCTCTGGAGGGACAGCCTACGAGCAGTACTTC.